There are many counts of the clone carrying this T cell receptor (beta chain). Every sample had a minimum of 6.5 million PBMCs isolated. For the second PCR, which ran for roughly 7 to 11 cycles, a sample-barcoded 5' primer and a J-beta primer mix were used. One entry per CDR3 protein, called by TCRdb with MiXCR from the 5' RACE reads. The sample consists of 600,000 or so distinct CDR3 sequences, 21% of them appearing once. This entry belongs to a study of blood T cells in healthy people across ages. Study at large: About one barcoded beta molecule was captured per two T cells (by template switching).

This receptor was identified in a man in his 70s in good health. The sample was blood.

The CDR3 spells CASSSDRAKNIQYF. As DNA, the CDR3 is TGTGCCAGCAGCTCGGACAGGGCGAAAAACATTCAGTACTTC. The chain employs TRBV7-9 and TRBJ2-4; 8 nucleotides align to TRBD1. The CDR3 is 14 amino acids. Germline trimming cut 4 bases from V and 4 bases from J; bases unmatched to any gene: 3. Germline CDR1 and CDR2: SEHNR and FQNEAQ (reference sequence).